This paragraph covers one TCR beta chain sequence. The antigen remains undetermined. The sample comes from a study of beta chain features in type 1 diabetes. Expressed TCRB transcripts were sequenced because the isolated RNA had all been reverse transcribed beforehand. The repertoire was sequenced with immunoSEQ multiplex PCR; TCRdb's copy has only in-frame clones and lacks some. The sample includes roughly 150,000 clones, roughly 60% of them seen just once. General observations from the study: All four CD4+ subsets from Type 1 diabetes patients carried moderately but significantly shorter TCRB CDR3s.

This clonotype originated in a young man with type 1 diabetes. The sequencing input was naive CD4+ T cells from blood.

The CDR3 nucleotides are TGTGCCAGCAGCTCCGGACTAGGGGCGCAGTTCTTC. Its translation: CASSSGLGAQFF. V gene TRBV7-2 combines with J gene TRBJ2-1, with 7 bases aligning to TRBD2. CDR3 length equals 12 residues. Per the germline V gene, CDR1 is SGHTA and CDR2 is FQGNSA. Germline trimming cut 4 bases from V and 12 bases from J; bases unmatched to any gene: 6.